This entry lists 23 T cell receptor beta chains sequenced from one sample in a study of a mutant IDH1 vaccine in newly diagnosed glioma (dated by TCRdb to the early 2020s). Taken with the paper, the label for time point translates to: baseline, week 1 (first vaccination visit). The treatment or condition tag for this specimen amounts to: pre-vaccination baseline after standard-of-care therapy. Library generation was performed with the immunoSEQ multiplex PCR assay. TCRdb mirrors the immuneACCESS table, restricted to in-frame sequences. Some clones are absent from its copies; in checked studies, under half trace to an unresolved V gene, and the reason for the others is unknown. The sample yields about 35,000 clones; around four fifths were counted once. Clones ranked in the top ten supply around 9.5% of the sample. Sequenced material: peripheral blood mononuclear cells (PBMCs), taken from a glioma patient treated with radiotherapy, temozolomide or both. The receptor set was obtained from a man aged 45-65 years with glioma. Some clones in this sample may be carry-over from other donors' samples.

The V call is TRBV18, the J call TRBJ1-1, with D tentatively TRBD1 (5 bases). V shed 1 base and J shed 10 bases, with 10 bases lying between them. Germline lookup yields CDR1 KGHSH and CDR2 LQKENI. CDR3 length: 12 residues. CDR3 DNA: TGTGCCAGCTCACCACGGGACTGGGGAGCTTTCTTT. This gives the protein CASSPRDWGAFF.

This clone is deemed medium-sized. The rearrangement uses TRBV6-1 and TRBJ2-3; 10 bases match TRBD2. The CDR3 spans 15 residues. Germline V gene lookup returns CDR1 MNHNS and CDR2 SASEGT. J was trimmed by 9 bases and V by 0 bases; bases with no gene match: 6. CDR3 in DNA: TGTGCCAGCAGTGAAGCAAGCGGGGGGGGAGAGACGCAGTATTTT. This translates into CASSEASGGGETQYF.

The chain links TRBV5-1 to TRBJ2-3; no clear D gene. Looked up from germline, CDR1 is SGHRS and CDR2 is YFSETQ. This CDR3 region has 12 residues. V lost 5 bases and J 2 bases, leaving 6 bases between the germline ends. CDR3 nucleotide sequence: TGCGCCAGCAGGGGTAACACAGATACGCAGTATTTT. It encodes CASRGNTDTQYF.

CDR3: CASSVGGGTGTYEQYF. CDR3 DNA: TGTGCCAGCAGCGTAGGTGGGGGGACAGGGACCTACGAGCAGTACTTC. V usage is TRBV9 and J usage is TRBJ2-7; 9 nucleotides align to TRBD1. Germline CDR1 and CDR2: SGDLS and YYNGEE. V was clipped by 0 bases and J by 2 bases; unmatched bases: 6. CDR3 length: 16 amino acids.

The chain carries TRBV18 and TRBJ2-2, with no clear D. This CDR3 is built from 14 residues. The germline V and J ends were trimmed by 2 bases and 6 bases, with 10 bases remaining between them. Per germline, CDR1 KGHSH and CDR2 LQKENI. The CDR3 region has the DNA TGTGCCAGCTCACCAGCGGCCGAGTCCGGGGAGCTGTTTTTT. Its protein product is CASSPAAESGELFF. Using reference TRBV18 and TRBJ2-2 for the parts outside the CDR3, the full variable domain is NAGVMQNPRHLVRRRGQEARLRCSPMKGHSHVYWYRQLPEEGLKFMVYLQKENIIDESGMPKERFSAEFPKEGPSILRIQQVVRGDSAAYFCASSPAAESGELFFGEGSRLTVL.

The V call is TRBV7-9, the J call TRBJ2-5; D unresolved. This CDR3 comprises 12 residues. Germline CDR1 and CDR2: SEHNR and FQNEAQ (reference sequence). V was shortened by 5 bases and J by 4 bases, with 8 bases between the two germline ends. CDR3 DNA: TGTGCCAGCAGCCCCCACGGAGAGACCCAGTACTTC. This sequence encodes CASSPHGETQYF.

This clone was seen only a few times. V is TRBV6-1 and J is TRBJ1-1, with a tentative D call TRBD1 (5 bases). The germline V and J ends were trimmed by 6 bases and 1 base, with 12 bases remaining between them. Germline CDR1 MNHNS, CDR2 SASEGT. The length of the CDR3 is 14 residues. The chain's CDR3 is CASSPRGANTEAFF. The CDR3 DNA follows: TGTGCCAGCAGCCCGCGAGGGGCGAACACTGAAGCTTTCTTT.

The rearrangement uses TRBV20-1 and TRBJ1-5; no firm D call. The V end lost 5 bases, the J end lost 11 bases, and 13 bases lay between the germline ends. Germline V gives CDR1 DFQATT, CDR2 SNEGSKA (reference sequence). This CDR3 contains 11 residues. The CDR3 loop is CSAPSTWAQHF. In DNA form, the CDR3 reads TGCAGTGCTCCTTCTACTTGGGCCCAGCATTTT.

The chain employs TRBV7-8 and TRBJ1-3; D is perhaps TRBD1 (5 bases). Trimming took off 3 bases at V and 6 bases at J, with 18 bases between the two ends. This CDR3 is built from 16 residues. From germline, CDR1 is SGHVS and CDR2 FQNEAQ. Written as DNA, the CDR3 is TGTGCCAGCAGCTTCTCGACTCGGGGGGTAGAAAACACCATATATTTT. Amino acids: CASSFSTRGVENTIYF.

This clone was counted once. The CDR3 sequence is CASSEPRLASYNEQFF. The CDR3 bases are TGTGCCAGCAGCGAGCCCCGACTAGCGTCCTACAATGAGCAGTTCTTC. This chain joins TRBV5-4 and TRBJ2-1, with 8 bases that match TRBD2. The CDR3 spans 16 residues. With V trimmed by 4 bases and J by 1 base, 7 bases remained unmatched. The germline CDR1 and CDR2 sequences are SGHNT and YYREEE (reference sequence).

This clone was observed a single time. V and J are TRBV7-9 and TRBJ2-2; perhaps TRBD1 as D (5 bases). The CDR3 consists of 17 residues. From germline, CDR1 is SEHNR and CDR2 FQNEAQ (reference sequence). Trimming left V 5 bases short and J 4 bases short, with 20 bases between. CDR3 sequence (DNA): TGTGCCAGCAGCCCACTCTTCGACAGTCTAGTCACCGGGGAGCTGTTTTTT. Translation gives CASSPLFDSLVTGELFF.

V is TRBV7-5 and J is TRBJ1-4. TRBV7-5 is an annotated pseudogene. CDR3 length: 14 residues. This chain's CDR3 is CARSLVRGNEKLFF. The CDR3 nucleotides read TGTGCCAGAAGCTTAGTGCGGGGAAATGAAAAACTGTTTTTT.

The rearrangement joins TRBV18 to TRBJ1-6, with D perhaps TRBD1 (5 bases). There are 15 residues in the CDR3. Germline CDR1 and CDR2: KGHSH and LQKENI. Trimming took 3 bases from V and 9 from J, leaving 15 bases between them. The CDR3 DNA follows: TGTGCCAGCTCACCGCCCGGGACGTCGGTTTCACCCCTCCACTTT. Amino acids: CASSPPGTSVSPLHF.

The rearrangement links TRBV4-3 to TRBJ2-1; 8 bases match TRBD1. Trimming removed 1 base from V and 4 bases from J; junction bases left unmatched: 3. Germline lookup yields CDR1 LGHNA and CDR2 YSLEER. CDR3 length: 15 amino acids. The CDR3 region is CASSQVDRGYNEQFF. In DNA form, the CDR3 reads TGCGCCAGCAGCCAAGTTGACAGGGGATACAATGAGCAGTTCTTC.

The chain has TRBV6-5 and TRBJ2-1; maybe TRBD2 (7 bases). CDR1 is MNHEY and CDR2 is SVGAGI in the germline V gene. The V end was cut by 2 bases, the J end by 7 bases, with 15 bases between. The CDR3 spans 15 residues. The CDR3 coding sequence is TGTGCCAGCAGTTACCGGGGGGCCCTCGAGAATGAGCAGTTCTTC. It codes for CASSYRGALENEQFF.

As regards this clone: At one of its ends the junction is not consistent with the germline gene, which may arise from a read error. This sequence joins TRBV19 and TRBJ1-1; tentative D call: TRBD1 (5 bases). This CDR3 has 16 residues. CDR1 LNHDA and CDR2 SQIVND come from the germline V gene (reference sequence). For the CDR3, the DNA is TGTGCCAGTAGTATATCTGACAGATTAAAGATTAACACTGAAGTTTTT. This sequence encodes CASSISDRLKINTEVF.

This clone has just one count. This chain connects TRBV6-6 to TRBJ2-3; no definite D call. The CDR3 runs to 12 residues. V was clipped by 11 bases and J by 4 bases, with 13 bases between them. Germline CDR1 is MNHNY and CDR2 is SVGAGI (reference sequence). The CDR3 sequence is CAGRPVPDTQYF. The CDR3 coding sequence is TGTGCCGGCCGCCCGGTCCCAGATACGCAGTATTTT.

V gene TRBV18 combines with J gene TRBJ2-1, with no clear D. The V gene lost 3 bases and the J gene lost 3 bases, with 6 bases spanning the gap. Germline V CDR1 and CDR2: KGHSH, LQKENI. There are 13 residues in the CDR3. For the CDR3, the DNA is TGTGCCAGCTCACCTGGCAGCTACAATGAGCAGTTCTTC. Its translation: CASSPGSYNEQFF.

This clone was found once. This chain uses TRBV29-1 with TRBJ1-1, with D unclear. The germline V and J ends were trimmed by 4 bases and 6 bases, with 9 bases remaining between them. CDR1 and CDR2 (germline): SQVTM, ANQGSEA. The CDR3 is made up of 11 amino acids. The CDR3 DNA reads TGCAGCGTTGTTGGTAACGCTGAAGCTTTCTTT. Its translation is CSVVGNAEAFF.

The chain is built from TRBV10-3 and TRBJ2-7; D gene uncertain. V gave up 2 bases and J gave up 7 bases, with 9 bases separating them. Germline V gene sequence: CDR1 ENHRY, CDR2 SYGVKD. This CDR3 has 12 amino acids. The CDR3 spells CAISETSGEQYF. The DNA of the CDR3 is TGTGCCATCAGTGAGACCTCCGGGGAGCAGTACTTC.

This clone has just one count. This chain joins TRBV5-6 and TRBJ1-6; 12 bases are a match to TRBD1. Germline loops: CDR1 SGHDT, CDR2 YYEEEE. V dropped 0 bases and J dropped 0; count of bases not matched to a gene: 1. This CDR3 has 18 amino acids. The CDR3 DNA reads TGTGCCAGCAGCTTGGGGGGACAGGGGGCCTCCTATAATTCACCCCTCCACTTT. Protein sequence: CASSLGGQGASYNSPLHF.

The CDR3, as DNA: TGCGCCAGCAGCGCGGGACAGGGGATCGACGAGCAGTACTTC. As protein: CASSAGQGIDEQYF. This chain links TRBV5-1 with TRBJ2-7, with 10 bases fitting TRBD1. Trimming removed 4 bases from V and 5 bases from J; junction bases left unmatched: 6. Per germline, CDR1 SGHRS and CDR2 YFSETQ. CDR3 length equals 14 residues.

The V and J genes are TRBV7-9 and TRBJ1-1, with D possibly TRBD1 on 6 matching bases. Trimming cost V 1 base and J 4 bases, with 19 bases left between them. The CDR3 covers 17 residues. Germline CDR1 is SEHNR and CDR2 is FQNEAQ (reference sequence). The CDR3 region has the DNA TGTGCCAGCAGCTTAGTCGGAGGCAGGGGTGAGGGCACTGAAGCTTTCTTT. Residues: CASSLVGGRGEGTEAFF.